Each of the 8 T cell receptor beta chains below was sequenced from the same sample in a study of T cells in Graves' hyperthyroidism and ophthalmopathy. RNA transcripts were the template for amplifying TCR beta CDR3 regions. A first-round RT-PCR of the TCR CDR3 used the HTBI primer set. TCRdb itself ran the multiplex PCR reads through MiXCR, one entry per CDR3 protein. This table holds approximately 620,000 distinct CDR3 sequences, roughly 16% found once. Material: blood. These receptors originate from a woman in her forties with Graves' ophthalmopathy.

This clonotype has at least ten counts. CDR3 nucleotides: TGCGCCAGCAGCTTGGGAGTCGGGTCCGCCTACGAGCAGTACTTC. The encoded protein is CASSLGVGSAYEQYF. The J gene is TRBJ2-7, the V gene TRBV5-1; D is unclear. The CDR3 loop spans 15 amino acids. Looked up from germline, CDR1 is SGHRS and CDR2 is YFSETQ. Trimming shortened V by 0 bases and J by 2 bases, and 12 bases separated the two germline ends.

This clonotype was counted between two and nine times. The CDR3, as DNA: TGTGCCAGCAGCTTAATTGACAATGAGCAGTTCTTC. It translates to CASSLIDNEQFF. The genes are TRBV7-9 and TRBJ2-1; D uncertain. Trimming removed 2 bases at V and 5 bases at J, with 4 bases between. The CDR3 sequence is 12 residues long. Germline V gives CDR1 SEHNR, CDR2 FQNEAQ (reference sequence).

This clonotype was seen only a few times. The genes are TRBV29-1 and TRBJ1-1, with D unresolved. Trimming removed 3 bases at V and 1 base at J, with 6 bases between. This CDR3 comprises 12 residues. Looked up from germline, CDR1 is SQVTM and CDR2 is ANQGSEA. The DNA of the CDR3 is TGCAGCGTTGAGACGGAGAACACTGAAGCTTTCTTT. This translates into CSVETENTEAFF.

This clonotype was recorded many times. The chain has TRBV2 and TRBJ2-1; D possibly corresponds to TRBD2 (7 bases). Germline CDR1 and CDR2: SNHLY and FYNNEI. The CDR3 has 16 residues. V was cut by 3 bases and J by 5 bases, with 17 bases left in between. This chain's CDR3 is CASSDLVGGANNEQFF. CDR3 in DNA: TGTGCCAGCAGTGATTTAGTGGGGGGGGCAAACAATGAGCAGTTCTTC. The variable domain in full, with the rest retrieved from reference TRBV2 and TRBJ2-1, is EPEVTQTPSHQVTQMGQEVILRCVPISNHLYFYWYRQILGQKVEFLVSFYNNEISEKSEIFDDQFSVERPDGSNFTLKIRSTKLEDSAMYFCASSDLVGGANNEQFFGPGTRLTVL.

This clonotype was found many times. The rearrangement links TRBV28 to TRBJ1-5; D is possibly TRBD1 (5 bases). From germline, CDR1 is MDHEN and CDR2 SYDVKM. This CDR3 has 14 amino acids. Trimming shortened V by 5 bases and J by 4 bases, and 12 bases separated the two germline ends. The CDR3 DNA is TGTGCCAGCAGTCCCCCGCGGGGGAATCAGCCCCAGCATTTT. Amino acids: CASSPPRGNQPQHF.

The chain joins TRBV18 to TRBJ2-5; a weak D match, TRBD1 (6 bases). Trimming cost V 4 bases and J 3 bases, with 21 bases left between them. There are 17 residues in the CDR3. CDR1 and CDR2 (germline): KGHSH, LQKENI. CDR3 nucleotide sequence: TGTGCCAGCTCACTTTTTCGACCCGGGGCAGGGGAAGAGACCCAGTACTTC. Its translation is CASSLFRPGAGEETQYF.

The genes are TRBV18 and TRBJ1-4; 8 nucleotides agree with TRBD1. V shed 3 bases and J 8 bases; nucleotides not matched to a gene: 5. CDR3 length: 14 residues. Looked up from germline, CDR1 is KGHSH and CDR2 is LQKENI. The CDR3 DNA sequence: TGTGCCAGCTCACCGTCCAGGGGGCGCGAAAAACTGTTTTTT. Translating gives CASSPSRGREKLFF.

This clonotype was seen more than once but under ten times. The chain combines TRBV29-1 with TRBJ2-7, with 7 bases that match TRBD2. With 6 bases clipped from V and 4 bases from J, the junction kept 12 bases outside the gene matches. CDR3 length equals 14 residues. Looked up from germline, CDR1 is SQVTM and CDR2 is ANQGSEA. The CDR3 loop is CSVGGWGGVYEQYF. The CDR3 bases are TGCAGCGTCGGGGGTTGGGGAGGGGTGTACGAGCAGTACTTC.